The subject of this entry is one T cell receptor beta chain. Per the original data handling: Scientists estimated how many nucleated cells there were by amplifying reference gene primers. This table comes from immunoSEQ multiplex PCR, and its TCRdb copy is limited to in-frame clones, with some not included. The V and J calls and clone size come from that table; D and trimming were worked out from the DNA. The sample records about 160,000 clones, about 86% being singletons. Per germline, CDR1 SGHTA and CDR2 FQGNSA. CDR3 length equals 11 residues. V shed 6 bases and J shed 12 bases, with 15 bases lying between them. The sample is drawn from a study of blood T cell repertoires in COVID-19.

Material: peripheral blood. The receptor comes from a woman older than 75 with acute or convalescent COVID-19. J is TRBJ2-7 and V is TRBV7-2; no reliable D call. CDR3 residues: CASSLSGPLYF. The CDR3 DNA reads TGTGCCAGCAGTCTTAGTGGGCCATTGTACTTC.